The sequence of this TCR beta chain was determined in a study of blood T cell repertoires in COVID-19. Method: immunoSEQ multiplex PCR; TCRdb's copy keeps in-frame clones and lacks some. The table has over 200,000 clones, about 90% seen once; the top ten hold 2.5% to 3%. V dropped 3 bases and J dropped 5 bases, with 16 bases sitting between them. Per germline, CDR1 KGHSH and CDR2 LQKENI. This CDR3 contains 15 residues. The V gene is TRBV18, the J gene TRBJ1-2; weak D call: TRBD1 (5 bases). The source is a woman in her fifties or sixties with acute or convalescent COVID-19. Specimen: peripheral blood. The CDR3 bases are TGTGCCAGCTCACCCCCAGGGCTAGTTTCTTATGGCTACACCTTC. Amino acid sequence: CASSPPGLVSYGYTF.